This TCR beta chain was observed in a study of T cells in Graves' hyperthyroidism and ophthalmopathy. The wider study: The authors collected peripheral blood at initial diagnosis, before any treatment.

Germline lookup yields CDR1 LNHNV and CDR2 YYDKDF (reference sequence). This CDR3 has 15 residues. Trimming stripped 5 bases from V and 2 bases from J, with 10 bases between. Study-wide results and limits: Most expanded thyroid clonotypes above 0.001 also appeared in blood. Model output signaled ophthalmopathy a median around 6.9 months ahead of onset.

Ophthalmopathy patients had Clinical Activity Score at least 3, NOSPECS grade at least 4, duration under 3 months. It was RNA transcripts that yielded the amplified TCR beta CDR3 regions. When the TCR CDR3 underwent first-round RT-PCR, the HTBI primer set was used. Using its own MiXCR run on the multiplex PCR reads, TCRdb lists one record per CDR3 protein. Of 560,000 or so distinct CDR3 sequences in the sample, approximately 20% were seen once. Details on this clonotype: Its specificity is unknown.

The chain uses TRBV15 and TRBJ2-6, with D perhaps TRBD2 (5 bases). What was sequenced was blood. The receptor was isolated from a man aged 40-55 years with Graves' ophthalmopathy. The CDR3 coding sequence is TGTGCCACCAGCCGGATGAGGGCTGGGGCCAACGTCCTGACTTTC. It specifies CATSRMRAGANVLTF.